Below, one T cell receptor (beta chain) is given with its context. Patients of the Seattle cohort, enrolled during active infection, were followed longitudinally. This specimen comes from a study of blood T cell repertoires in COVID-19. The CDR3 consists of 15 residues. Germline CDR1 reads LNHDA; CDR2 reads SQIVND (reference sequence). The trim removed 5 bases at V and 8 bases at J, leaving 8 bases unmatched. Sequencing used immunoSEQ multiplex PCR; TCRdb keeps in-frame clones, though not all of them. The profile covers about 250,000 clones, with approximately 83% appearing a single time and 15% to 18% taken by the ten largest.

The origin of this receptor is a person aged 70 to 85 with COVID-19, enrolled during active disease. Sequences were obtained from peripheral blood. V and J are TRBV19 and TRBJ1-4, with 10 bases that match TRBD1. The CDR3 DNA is TGTGCCAGTAGTGCCCTGACAGGGGGCGAGGAAAAACTGTTTTTT. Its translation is CASSALTGGEEKLFF.